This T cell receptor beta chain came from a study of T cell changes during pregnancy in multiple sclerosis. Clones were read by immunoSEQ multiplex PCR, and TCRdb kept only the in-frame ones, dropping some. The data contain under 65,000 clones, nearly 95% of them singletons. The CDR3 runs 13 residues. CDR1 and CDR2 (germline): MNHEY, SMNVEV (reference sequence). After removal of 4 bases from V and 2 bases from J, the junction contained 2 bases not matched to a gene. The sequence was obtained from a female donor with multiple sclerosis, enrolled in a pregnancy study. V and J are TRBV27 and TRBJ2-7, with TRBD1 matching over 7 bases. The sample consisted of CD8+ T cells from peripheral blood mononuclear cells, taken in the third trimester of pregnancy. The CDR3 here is CASSYDRAYEQYF. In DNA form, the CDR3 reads TGTGCCAGCAGTTACGACAGGGCCTACGAGCAGTACTTC.